This TCR beta chain was profiled in a study of shared clonotypes between healthy human individuals. Trimming stripped 7 bases from V and 0 bases from J, with 15 bases between. This CDR3 is 15 amino acids long. The germline V gene encodes CDR1 MNHEY and CDR2 SVGAGI. Concerning this clone itself: Its specificity is not known.

Notes on the study in general: A limitation of the genetic and exposure-history diversity represented arose from few donors.

Produced via immunoSEQ multiplex PCR; TCRdb's table is partial and in-frame only. Of around 2.5 million clones in the sample, roughly 93% are singletons; the top ten hold approximately 0.37%. The chain is built from TRBV6-5 and TRBJ1-2; D is uncertain. The TCR was taken from a man between 18 and 29 years old in good health. Some clones in this sample may be carry-over from other donors' samples. Sequences were obtained from naive CD4+ T cells from PBMCs. Subset denoted: CD45RA+ positively selected. CDR3 coding DNA: TGTGCCAGCACCCCGTCCGGCTCCACTAACTATGGCTACACCTTC. It specifies CASTPSGSTNYGYTF.